This is a list of T cell receptor beta chains from one sample in a study of blood T cell repertoires in COVID-19. The protocol was immunoSEQ multiplex PCR, while the TCRdb copy is restricted to in-frame clones and leaves out a portion. The data contain 26,000 or so clones, around 90% of them singletons. Material for sequencing was peripheral blood. The receptor source for this set is a human donor in a cohort sampled during active COVID-19. CDR3s include the opening cysteine and the closing phenylalanine or tryptophan. D genes are given only for firm matches. Clone size is shown for a subset of rows, as once, few, many or a class of expanded clone.

v_call: TRBV18; clone_size: -; d_call: -; j_call: TRBJ2-7; cdr3_nt: TGTGCCAGCTCACCATCGGAGGGGATGAACGAGCAGTACTTC; cdr3_aa: CASSPSEGMNEQYF
v_call: TRBV7-3; clone_size: -; d_call: -; j_call: TRBJ1-5; cdr3_nt: TGTGCCAGCAACCCTAATAGCAATCAGCCCCAGCATTTT; cdr3_aa: CASNPNSNQPQHF
v_call: TRBV11-2; clone_size: -; d_call: -; j_call: TRBJ1-1; cdr3_nt: TGTGCCAGCAGCTTAGTGGAGAGCACTGAAGCTTTCTTT; cdr3_aa: CASSLVESTEAFF
v_call: TRBV6-5; clone_size: -; d_call: TRBD1; j_call: TRBJ1-6; cdr3_nt: TGTGCCAGCAGTTACTGGGACAGGGAGAATTCACCCCTCCACTTT; cdr3_aa: CASSYWDRENSPLHF
v_call: TRBV11-2; clone_size: -; d_call: TRBD1; j_call: TRBJ1-2; cdr3_nt: TGTGCCAGCAGCTTTCGACAGGGGGCTAACTATGGCTACACCTTC; cdr3_aa: CASSFRQGANYGYTF
v_call: TRBV2; clone_size: -; d_call: TRBD1; j_call: TRBJ1-5; cdr3_nt: TGTGCCAGCAGGGGGACAGGGGATCAGCCCCAGCATTTT; cdr3_aa: CASRGTGDQPQHF
v_call: TRBV5-1; clone_size: -; d_call: -; j_call: TRBJ2-5; cdr3_nt: TGCGCCAGCAGCTTGAGGGGCCCCCAGGAGACCCAGTACTTC; cdr3_aa: CASSLRGPQETQYF
v_call: TRBV9; clone_size: once; d_call: -; j_call: TRBJ1-2; cdr3_nt: TGTGCCAGCAGCGGAACAGGGTATGGTCTTGGCTACACCTTC; cdr3_aa: CASSGTGYGLGYTF
v_call: TRBV5-3; clone_size: -; d_call: TRBD1; j_call: TRBJ2-7; cdr3_nt: TGTGCCAGAAGCTTGGGGCGTCCCGGGACAGGCGAGCAGTACTTC; cdr3_aa: CARSLGRPGTGEQYF
v_call: TRBV9; clone_size: -; d_call: -; j_call: TRBJ1-2; cdr3_nt: TGTGCCAGCAGCGTAGATTCTGGGGCCCGAGACTATGGCTACACCTTC; cdr3_aa: CASSVDSGARDYGYTF
v_call: TRBV5-1; clone_size: -; d_call: -; j_call: TRBJ2-1; cdr3_nt: TGCGCCAGCAGCTTATCGGGGGTTTCCTACAATGAGCAGTTCTTC; cdr3_aa: CASSLSGVSYNEQFF
v_call: TRBV18; clone_size: -; d_call: TRBD1; j_call: TRBJ1-5; cdr3_nt: TGTGCCAGCTCCCCGGACAGGGGGAAACAGCCCCAGCATTTT; cdr3_aa: CASSPDRGKQPQHF
v_call: TRBV9; clone_size: once; d_call: TRBD2; j_call: TRBJ2-3; cdr3_nt: TGTGCCAGCAGCTATAGCGGGCGGTTCACAGATACGCAGTATTTT; cdr3_aa: CASSYSGRFTDTQYF
v_call: TRBV5-4; clone_size: -; d_call: -; j_call: TRBJ1-3; cdr3_nt: TGTGCCAGCAGCCTACAGGGAACTGGAAACACCATATATTTT; cdr3_aa: CASSLQGTGNTIYF
v_call: TRBV9; clone_size: -; d_call: -; j_call: TRBJ2-7; cdr3_nt: TGTGCCACCCCCCCGAGGGACGAGCAGTACTTC; cdr3_aa: CATPPRDEQYF
v_call: TRBV12-3/TRBV12-4; clone_size: -; d_call: -; j_call: TRBJ1-3; cdr3_nt: TGTGCCGCGGACAGCGGCTCTGGAAACACCATATATTTT; cdr3_aa: CAADSGSGNTIYF
v_call: TRBV7-2; clone_size: -; d_call: -; j_call: TRBJ1-2; cdr3_nt: TGTGCCAGCAGCATGAGCCGGGATGGCTACACCTTC; cdr3_aa: CASSMSRDGYTF
v_call: TRBV6-1; clone_size: -; d_call: TRBD2; j_call: TRBJ2-5; cdr3_nt: TGTGCCAGCAGTGTAACTAGCGGGGGGAGCCGGGAGACCCAGTACTTC; cdr3_aa: CASSVTSGGSRETQYF
v_call: TRBV19; clone_size: -; d_call: -; j_call: TRBJ1-1; cdr3_nt: TGTGCCAGTAACATAGGGGTAGACACTGAAGCTTTCTTT; cdr3_aa: CASNIGVDTEAFF
v_call: TRBV12-5; clone_size: -; d_call: TRBD1; j_call: TRBJ1-2; cdr3_nt: TGTGCTAGTAGCTTTGGGACAGTCGCCGGCTACACCTTC; cdr3_aa: CASSFGTVAGYTF
v_call: TRBV9; clone_size: -; d_call: -; j_call: TRBJ1-2; cdr3_nt: TGTGCCAGCAGCCTAGCAGGGAACTATGGCTACACCTTC; cdr3_aa: CASSLAGNYGYTF
v_call: TRBV5-1; clone_size: -; d_call: TRBD2; j_call: TRBJ2-7; cdr3_nt: TGCGCCAGCAGCTTATCGACCGCGGGAGGCTACGAGCAGTACTTC; cdr3_aa: CASSLSTAGGYEQYF
v_call: TRBV5-4; clone_size: -; d_call: -; j_call: TRBJ2-5; cdr3_nt: TGTGCCAGCAGCTTGACTAGTGGGTATTCCGAGACCCAGTACTTC; cdr3_aa: CASSLTSGYSETQYF
v_call: TRBV6-5; clone_size: once; d_call: -; j_call: TRBJ1-5; cdr3_nt: TGTGCCAGCCATTTTGGGGCCGGGCAGCCCCAGCATTTT; cdr3_aa: CASHFGAGQPQHF
v_call: TRBV9; clone_size: -; d_call: -; j_call: TRBJ1-5; cdr3_nt: TGTGCCAGCAGCGTGGGCAGCAATCAGCCCCAGCATTTT; cdr3_aa: CASSVGSNQPQHF
v_call: TRBV5-5; clone_size: -; d_call: TRBD1; j_call: TRBJ1-1; cdr3_nt: TGTGCCAGCATCCTACAAGGGACAGCCACTGAAGCTTTCTTT; cdr3_aa: CASILQGTATEAFF
v_call: TRBV7-9; clone_size: -; d_call: TRBD1; j_call: TRBJ2-2; cdr3_nt: TGTGCCAGCAGCGGGGGACGGGACAGGGCGAACACCGGGGAGCTGTTTTTT; cdr3_aa: CASSGGRDRANTGELFF
v_call: TRBV2; clone_size: -; d_call: TRBD1; j_call: TRBJ1-1; cdr3_nt: TGTGCCAGCAGTGTATTGACAGGGAGGAGTGAAGCTTTCTTT; cdr3_aa: CASSVLTGRSEAFF
v_call: TRBV5-8; clone_size: -; d_call: -; j_call: TRBJ2-1; cdr3_nt: TGTGCCACCGCGCGTGGGAGCTCCTACAATGAGCAGTTCTTC; cdr3_aa: CATARGSSYNEQFF
v_call: TRBV5-1; clone_size: -; d_call: -; j_call: TRBJ2-5; cdr3_nt: TGCGCCAGCAGCTTGGTCGGGGAAGAGACCCAGTACTTC; cdr3_aa: CASSLVGEETQYF
v_call: TRBV30; clone_size: -; d_call: TRBD2; j_call: TRBJ2-5; cdr3_nt: TGTGCCTGGAGTGTTATTAGCGGGGTACAAGAGACCCAGTACTTC; cdr3_aa: CAWSVISGVQETQYF
v_call: TRBV3-1/TRBV3-2; clone_size: -; d_call: TRBD2; j_call: TRBJ2-1; cdr3_nt: TGTGCCAGCAGCGACTCCGCTAGCGGGGTTAATGAGCAGTTCTTC; cdr3_aa: CASSDSASGVNEQFF
v_call: TRBV18; clone_size: -; d_call: -; j_call: TRBJ2-7; cdr3_nt: TGTGCCAGCTCACCACCGACAGTCTACGAGCAGTACTTC; cdr3_aa: CASSPPTVYEQYF
v_call: TRBV19; clone_size: -; d_call: -; j_call: TRBJ1-3; cdr3_nt: TGTGCCAGTAGTATTCCGGGAAACACCATATATTTT; cdr3_aa: CASSIPGNTIYF
v_call: TRBV7-9; clone_size: -; d_call: -; j_call: TRBJ1-2; cdr3_nt: TGTGCCAGCACCACGGGGGGGATCTATGGCTACACCTTC; cdr3_aa: CASTTGGIYGYTF